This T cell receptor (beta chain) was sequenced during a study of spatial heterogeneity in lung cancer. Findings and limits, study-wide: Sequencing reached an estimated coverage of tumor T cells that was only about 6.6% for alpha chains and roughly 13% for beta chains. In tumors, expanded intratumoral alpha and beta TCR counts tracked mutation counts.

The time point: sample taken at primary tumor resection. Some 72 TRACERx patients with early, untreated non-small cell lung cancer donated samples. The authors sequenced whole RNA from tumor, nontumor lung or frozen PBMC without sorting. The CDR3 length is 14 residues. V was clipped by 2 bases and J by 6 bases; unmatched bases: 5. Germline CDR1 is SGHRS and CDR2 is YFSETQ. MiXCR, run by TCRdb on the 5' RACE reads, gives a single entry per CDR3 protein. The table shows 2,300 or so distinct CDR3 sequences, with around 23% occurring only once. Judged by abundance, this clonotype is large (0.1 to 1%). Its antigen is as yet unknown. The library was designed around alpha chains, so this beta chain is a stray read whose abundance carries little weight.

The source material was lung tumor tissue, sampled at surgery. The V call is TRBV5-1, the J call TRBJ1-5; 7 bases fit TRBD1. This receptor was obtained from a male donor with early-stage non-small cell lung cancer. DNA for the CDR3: TGCGCCAGCAGCTTAAAGACAGGGACTCAGCCCCAGCATTTT. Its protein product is CASSLKTGTQPQHF.